The following is a T cell receptor (beta chain) sequence with its context. The V segment lost 5 bases and the J segment 6 bases; nucleotides outside the gene matches: 12. In germline, CDR1 is KGHDR, CDR2 SFDVKD. The CDR3 runs 17 residues. These data originate in a study of blood T cell repertoires in COVID-19. The wider study: PBMCs, B-cell-depleted T cells, or T cells provided the cDNA or gDNA that made up the material.

In the original analysis: Using reference gene primer amplification, nucleated cell counts were estimated. The repertoire was sequenced with immunoSEQ multiplex PCR; TCRdb's copy has only in-frame clones and lacks some. The DNA gave D and trimming, while V, J and clone size come from that table. The table includes around 160,000 clones, 86% detected once. This chain joins TRBV24-1 and TRBJ1-5, with 10 bases aligning to TRBD1. Input material: peripheral blood. This TCR was sampled from a man aged 60 to 75 with acute or convalescent COVID-19. CDR3 sequence (DNA): TGTGCCACCAGTGGCGGGGCCGGACAGGGGGTTTTTCAGCCCCAGCATTTT. Translating it yields CATSGGAGQGVFQPQHF.